This entry is about one T cell receptor beta chain. Its antigen is currently unknown. The data derive from a study of CD8 T cells in ankylosing spondylitis. CDR1 SGDLS and CDR2 YYNGEE come from the germline V gene. CDR3 length: 14 residues. The germline V and J ends were trimmed by 4 bases and 3 bases, with 14 bases remaining between them. Study outcomes and limitations: Within ankylosing spondylitis blood, a TCR beta motif made up of eight highly homologous variants appeared to be characteristic. In ankylosing spondylitis patients, matched synovial fluid reportedly showed significant enrichment of disease-linked clones. Earlier literature documents some of the motif variants in reactive arthritis synovial fluid and blood.

It was by quantitative 5'-RACE with molecular barcodes that TCR beta libraries were made. TCRdb re-analysed the 5' RACE reads in MiXCR, keeping a single row per CDR3 protein. The sample records 330,000 or so distinct CDR3 sequences, 8% being singletons. Sequencing was performed on blood, either unsorted or a sorted T cell fraction (not recorded which). The sequence was collected from a male donor with ankylosing spondylitis. The V and J genes are TRBV9 and TRBJ2-7; D gene ambiguous. For the CDR3, the DNA is TGTGCCAGCAGCCCGGCATTAGCTGTCTACGAGCAGTACTTC. Amino acid sequence: CASSPALAVYEQYF.